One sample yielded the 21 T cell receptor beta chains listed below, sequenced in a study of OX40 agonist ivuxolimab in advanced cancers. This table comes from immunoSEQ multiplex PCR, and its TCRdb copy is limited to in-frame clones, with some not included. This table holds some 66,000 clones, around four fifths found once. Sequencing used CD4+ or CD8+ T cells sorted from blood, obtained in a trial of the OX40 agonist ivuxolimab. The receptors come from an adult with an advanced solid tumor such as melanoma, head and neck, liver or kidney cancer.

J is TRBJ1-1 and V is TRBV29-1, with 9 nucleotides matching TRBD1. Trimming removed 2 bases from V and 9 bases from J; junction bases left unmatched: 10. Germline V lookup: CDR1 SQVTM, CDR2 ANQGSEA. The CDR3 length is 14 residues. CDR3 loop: CSVESLTGTGQAFF. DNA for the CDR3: TGCAGCGTTGAATCCTTAACCGGGACAGGGCAAGCTTTCTTT.

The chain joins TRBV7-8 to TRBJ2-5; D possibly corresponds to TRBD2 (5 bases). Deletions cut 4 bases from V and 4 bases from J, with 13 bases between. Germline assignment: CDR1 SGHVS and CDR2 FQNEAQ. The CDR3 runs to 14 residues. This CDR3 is CASSSRRAGETQYF. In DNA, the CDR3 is TGTGCCAGCAGCTCTAGACGGGCGGGAGAGACCCAGTACTTC.

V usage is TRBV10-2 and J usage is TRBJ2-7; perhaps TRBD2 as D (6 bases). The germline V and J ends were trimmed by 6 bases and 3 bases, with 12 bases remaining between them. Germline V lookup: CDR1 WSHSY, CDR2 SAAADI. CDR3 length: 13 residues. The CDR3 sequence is CASSYGEVYEQYF. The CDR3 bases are TGCGCCAGCAGCTATGGGGAGGTCTACGAGCAGTACTTC.

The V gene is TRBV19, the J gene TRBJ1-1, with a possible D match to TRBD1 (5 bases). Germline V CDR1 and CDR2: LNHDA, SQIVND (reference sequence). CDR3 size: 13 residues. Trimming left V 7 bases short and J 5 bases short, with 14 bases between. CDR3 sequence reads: CASILQGGTEAFF. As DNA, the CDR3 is TGTGCCAGTATCCTCCAGGGTGGGACTGAAGCTTTCTTT.

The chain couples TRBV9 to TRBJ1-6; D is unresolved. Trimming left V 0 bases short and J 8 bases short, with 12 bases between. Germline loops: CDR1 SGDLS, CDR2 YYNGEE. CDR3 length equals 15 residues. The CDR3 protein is CASSVDEGIDSPLHF. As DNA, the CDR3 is TGTGCCAGCAGCGTAGATGAGGGTATTGATTCACCCCTCCACTTT. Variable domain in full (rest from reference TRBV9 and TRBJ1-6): DSGVTQTPKHLITATGQRVTLRCSPRSGDLSVYWYQQSLDQGLQFLIQYYNGEERAKGNILERFSAQQFPDLHSELNLSSLELGDSALYFCASSVDEGIDSPLHFGNGTRLTVT.

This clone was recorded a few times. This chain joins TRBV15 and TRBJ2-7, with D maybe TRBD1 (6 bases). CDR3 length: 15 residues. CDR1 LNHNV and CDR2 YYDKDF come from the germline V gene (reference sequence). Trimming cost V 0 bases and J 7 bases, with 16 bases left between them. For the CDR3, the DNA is TGTGCCACCAGCAGAGACAAAACAGGGACGGGGGAGCAGTACTTC. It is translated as CATSRDKTGTGEQYF.

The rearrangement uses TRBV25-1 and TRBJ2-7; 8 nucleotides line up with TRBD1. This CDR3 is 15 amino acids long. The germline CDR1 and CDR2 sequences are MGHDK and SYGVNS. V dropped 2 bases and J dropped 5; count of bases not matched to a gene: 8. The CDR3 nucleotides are TGTGCCAGCAGTGAACACGGACAGGGCGGCCACGAGCAGTACTTC. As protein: CASSEHGQGGHEQYF.

The DNA of the CDR3 is TGTGCCAGCAGTGCCAGGTGGAGCAATGAGCAGTTCTTC. Translating gives CASSARWSNEQFF. This chain links TRBV6-4 with TRBJ2-1, with unresolved D. The ends were cut back, 4 bases at V and 6 bases at J, with 10 bases in the middle. CDR1 and CDR2 (germline): MRHNA, SNTAGT. The CDR3 is 13 residues long.

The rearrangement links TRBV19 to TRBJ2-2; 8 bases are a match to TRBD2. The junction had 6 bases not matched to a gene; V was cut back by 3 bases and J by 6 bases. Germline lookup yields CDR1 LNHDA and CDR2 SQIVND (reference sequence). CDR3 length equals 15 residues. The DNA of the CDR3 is TGTGCCAGTAGTATTTCAGCGGGAGTGTCCGGGGAGCTGTTTTTT. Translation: CASSISAGVSGELFF.

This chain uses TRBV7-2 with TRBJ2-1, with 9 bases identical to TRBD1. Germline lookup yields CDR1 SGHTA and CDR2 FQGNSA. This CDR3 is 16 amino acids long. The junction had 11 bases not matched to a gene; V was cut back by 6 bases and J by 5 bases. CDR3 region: CASRKLRDREDNEQFF. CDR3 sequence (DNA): TGTGCCAGCAGAAAACTCCGGGACAGGGAGGACAATGAGCAGTTCTTC.

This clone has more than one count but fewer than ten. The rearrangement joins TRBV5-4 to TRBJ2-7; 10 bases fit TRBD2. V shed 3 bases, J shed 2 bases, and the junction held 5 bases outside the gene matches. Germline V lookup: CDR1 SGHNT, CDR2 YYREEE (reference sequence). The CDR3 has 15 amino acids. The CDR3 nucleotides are TGTGCCAGCAGCTCTAGACTAGCGGGTACCTACGAGCAGTACTTC. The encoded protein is CASSSRLAGTYEQYF.

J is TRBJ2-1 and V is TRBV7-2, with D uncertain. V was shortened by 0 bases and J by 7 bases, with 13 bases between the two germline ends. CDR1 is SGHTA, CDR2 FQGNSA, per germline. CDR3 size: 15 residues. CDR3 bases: TGTGCCAGCAGCTTAGCTTCAGCCACGCTGAATGAGCAGTTCTTC. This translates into CASSLASATLNEQFF.

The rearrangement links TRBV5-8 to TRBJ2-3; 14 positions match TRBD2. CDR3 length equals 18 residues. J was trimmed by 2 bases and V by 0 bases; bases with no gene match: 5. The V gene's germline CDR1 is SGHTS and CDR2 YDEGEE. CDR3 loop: CASSLAGTSGRITDTQYF. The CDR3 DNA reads TGTGCCAGCAGCTTGGCTGGGACTAGCGGGAGAATCACAGATACGCAGTATTTT.

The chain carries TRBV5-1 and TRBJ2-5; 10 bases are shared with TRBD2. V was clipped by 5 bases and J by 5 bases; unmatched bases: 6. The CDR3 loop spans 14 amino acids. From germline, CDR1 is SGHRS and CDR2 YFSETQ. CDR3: CASRPGLAAETQYF. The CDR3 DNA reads TGCGCCAGCAGACCAGGACTAGCGGCGGAGACCCAGTACTTC. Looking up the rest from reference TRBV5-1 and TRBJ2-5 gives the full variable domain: KAGVTQTPRYLIKTRGQQVTLSCSPISGHRSVSWYQQTPGQGLQFLFEYFSETQRNKGNFPGRFSGRQFSNSRSEMNVSTLELGDSALYLCASRPGLAAETQYFGPGTRLLVL.

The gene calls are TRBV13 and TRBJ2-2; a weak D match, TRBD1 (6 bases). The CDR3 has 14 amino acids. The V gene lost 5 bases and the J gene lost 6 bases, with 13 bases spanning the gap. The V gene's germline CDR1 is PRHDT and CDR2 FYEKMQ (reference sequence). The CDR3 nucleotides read TGTGCCAGCAGCCGGGACATAGGGTCCGGGGAGCTGTTTTTT. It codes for CASSRDIGSGELFF.

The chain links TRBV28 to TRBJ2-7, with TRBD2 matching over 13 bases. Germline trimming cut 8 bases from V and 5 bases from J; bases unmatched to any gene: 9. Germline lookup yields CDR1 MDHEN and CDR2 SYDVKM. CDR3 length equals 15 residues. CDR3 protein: CASRTSGSLVHEQYF. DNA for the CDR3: TGTGCCAGCCGGACTAGCGGGAGCCTCGTGCACGAGCAGTACTTC.

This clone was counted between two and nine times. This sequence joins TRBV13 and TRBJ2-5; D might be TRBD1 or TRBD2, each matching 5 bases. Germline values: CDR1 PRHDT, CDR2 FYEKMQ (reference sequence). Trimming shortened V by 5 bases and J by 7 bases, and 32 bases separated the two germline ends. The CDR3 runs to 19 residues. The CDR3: CASSLYTRLSGRTYGTQYF. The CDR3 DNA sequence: TGTGCCAGCAGCCTATACACTCGCTTGTCGGGGCGAACATACGGGACCCAGTACTTC. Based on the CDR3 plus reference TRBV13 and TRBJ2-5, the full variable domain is AAGVIQSPRHLIKEKRETATLKCYPIPRHDTVYWYQQGPGQDPQFLISFYEKMQSDKGSIPDRFSAQQFSDYHSELNMSSLELGDSALYFCASSLYTRLSGRTYGTQYFGPGTRLLVL.

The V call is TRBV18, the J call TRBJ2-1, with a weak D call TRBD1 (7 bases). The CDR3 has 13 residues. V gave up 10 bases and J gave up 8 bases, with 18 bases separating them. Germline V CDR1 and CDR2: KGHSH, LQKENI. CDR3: CATAGQKSDEQFF. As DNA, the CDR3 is TGTGCCACCGCGGGACAGAAGTCGGATGAGCAGTTCTTC.

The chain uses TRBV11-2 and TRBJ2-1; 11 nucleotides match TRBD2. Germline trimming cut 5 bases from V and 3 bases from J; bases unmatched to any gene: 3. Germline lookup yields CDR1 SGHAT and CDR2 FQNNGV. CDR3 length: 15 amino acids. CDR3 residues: CASSPTSGSYNEQFF. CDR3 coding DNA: TGTGCCAGCAGCCCCACTAGCGGGAGCTACAATGAGCAGTTCTTC.

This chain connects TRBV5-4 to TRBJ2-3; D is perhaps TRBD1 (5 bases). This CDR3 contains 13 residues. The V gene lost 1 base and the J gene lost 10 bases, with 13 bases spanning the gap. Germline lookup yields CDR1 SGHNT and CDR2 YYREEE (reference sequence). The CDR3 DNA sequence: TGTGCCAGCAGCTTGTCTTCAGGGTACGCGCAGTATTTT. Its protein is CASSLSSGYAQYF.

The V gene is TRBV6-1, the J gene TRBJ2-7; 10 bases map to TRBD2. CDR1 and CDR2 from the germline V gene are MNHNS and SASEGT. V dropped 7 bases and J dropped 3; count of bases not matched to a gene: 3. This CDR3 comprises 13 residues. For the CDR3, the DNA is TGTGCCAGCAAAACTAGCGGGATCTACGAGCAGTACTTC. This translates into CASKTSGIYEQYF.